Presented here are 23 T cell receptor beta chains from one specimen sequenced in a study of T cell responses to AZD1222 COVID-19 vaccine. Sequencing was performed with immunoSEQ multiplex PCR; in TCRdb, only in-frame clones are kept and a portion is missing. The sample lists over 85,000 clones, around 90% occurring once. Sequencing used peripheral blood, obtained on day 0 of AZD1222 vaccination. The receptors stem from an adult in good health.

This rearrangement joins TRBV7-3 to TRBJ1-2, with D possibly TRBD1 on 6 matching bases. Germline V CDR1 and CDR2: SGHTA, FQGTGA. The CDR3 extends over 14 amino acids. Between the trimmed V and J ends, which lost 2 bases and 6 bases, there was a span of 13 bases. The CDR3 coding sequence is TGTGCCAGCAGCTTACCCGGGGGCTGGGATGGCTACACCTTC. Its protein product is CASSLPGGWDGYTF.

V is TRBV7-2 and J is TRBJ2-2; 11 positions agree with TRBD2. Germline CDR1 reads SGHTA; CDR2 reads FQGNSA. J lost 7 bases, V lost 2 bases, and 9 bases had no gene match. The CDR3 is 17 residues long. CDR3 sequence: CASSLWFGTSGRGELFF. The CDR3 region has the DNA TGTGCCAGCAGCTTATGGTTCGGGACTAGCGGCCGCGGGGAGCTGTTTTTT. Drawing the rest from reference TRBV7-2 and TRBJ2-2, the complete variable domain is GAGVSQSPSNKVTEKGKDVELRCDPISGHTALYWYRQSLGQGLEFLIYFQGNSAPDKSGLPSDRFSAERTGGSVSTLTIQRTQQEDSAVYLCASSLWFGTSGRGELFFGEGSRLTVL.

A single count supports this clone. V gene TRBV9 combines with J gene TRBJ2-1, with D uncertain. Deletions cut 0 bases from V and 0 bases from J, with 7 bases between. This CDR3 spans 15 amino acids. Looked up from germline, CDR1 is SGDLS and CDR2 is YYNGEE. CDR3 loop: CASSVEFSSYNEQFF. DNA for the CDR3: TGTGCCAGCAGCGTAGAGTTCAGCTCCTACAATGAGCAGTTCTTC.

By its share, this clone is medium-sized. This chain links TRBV6-6 with TRBJ1-1; D gene uncertain. The germline V gene has CDR1 MNHNY and CDR2 SVGAGI (reference sequence). The CDR3 has 15 residues. V lost 0 bases and J lost 3, with 11 bases in between. CDR3 amino acids: CASSYSRRGDTEAFF. CDR3 in DNA: TGTGCCAGCAGTTACTCTAGGCGAGGCGACACTGAAGCTTTCTTT.

V usage is TRBV4-3 and J usage is TRBJ2-2, with D unresolved. Germline CDR1 is LGHNA and CDR2 is YSLEER. The CDR3 runs 14 residues. Trimming cost V 6 bases and J 1 base, with 9 bases left between them. CDR3 nucleotides: TGCGCCAGCAGGCGTCACGAGAACACCGGGGAGCTGTTTTTT. Translating it yields CASRRHENTGELFF.

This rearrangement joins TRBV15 to TRBJ2-2; D unclear. The CDR3 is 12 amino acids. CDR1 is LNHNV and CDR2 is YYDKDF in the germline V gene (reference sequence). V lost 4 bases and J 12 bases, leaving 12 bases between the germline ends. The CDR3 DNA reads as TGTGCCACCAGCACTGATGGGCCTCAGCTGTTTTTT. Encoded protein: CATSTDGPQLFF.

The chain carries TRBV7-8 and TRBJ1-5; 7 bases line up with TRBD1. Germline CDR1 and CDR2: SGHVS and FQNEAQ. The CDR3 contains 15 residues. Unmatched junction bases numbered 8, after V lost 6 bases and J lost 3 bases. The CDR3 DNA reads as TGTGCCAGCAGACAAACCGGGACAGCCAATCAGCCCCAGCATTTT. It codes for CASRQTGTANQPQHF.

This clone has just one count. V is TRBV7-9 and J is TRBJ2-7; 10 bases match TRBD1. Trimming cost V 5 bases and J 2 bases; bases outside gene matches: 9. Germline V gene data show CDR1 as SEHNR and CDR2 as FQNEAQ (reference sequence). CDR3 length: 16 amino acids. The CDR3 loop reads CASSHVGTGVAYEQYF. The CDR3 bases are TGTGCCAGCAGCCACGTCGGGACAGGGGTAGCCTACGAGCAGTACTTC.

The chain couples TRBV4-3 to TRBJ2-5; 11 bases map to TRBD2. The CDR3 runs to 15 residues. Trimming removed 4 bases from V and 2 bases from J; junction bases left unmatched: 3. Germline CDR1 LGHNA, CDR2 YSLEER. CDR3 region: CASSRVAGGQETQYF. CDR3 nucleotide sequence: TGCGCCAGCAGCCGCGTAGCGGGGGGGCAAGAGACCCAGTACTTC.

The chain recombines TRBV9 with TRBJ1-4; no definite D call. The V and J ends lost 2 bases and 4 bases respectively, with 6 bases between them. The CDR3 sequence is 13 residues long. The germline V gene has CDR1 SGDLS and CDR2 YYNGEE. The DNA of the CDR3 is TGTGCCAGCAGCGTTGGCCATAATGAAAAACTGTTTTTT. This encodes CASSVGHNEKLFF.

This clone showed up just once. The genes are TRBV27 and TRBJ2-5; D not resolved. Germline values: CDR1 MNHEY, CDR2 SMNVEV (reference sequence). V lost 5 bases and J lost 1, with 11 bases in between. CDR3 size: 14 residues. CDR3 bases: TGTGCCAGCAGTCCCTCCAAGGTCCAAGAGACCCAGTACTTC. Amino acids: CASSPSKVQETQYF.

This chain connects TRBV6-5 to TRBJ2-3; the D gene is possibly TRBD1 (5 bases). With 6 bases removed from V and 3 bases from J, the gap between germline ends came to 7 bases. The CDR3 extends over 12 amino acids. CDR1 MNHEY and CDR2 SVGAGI come from the germline V gene. The CDR3 DNA reads as TGTGCCAGCAGGCAGGGTACAGATACGCAGTATTTT. Amino acid sequence: CASRQGTDTQYF.

The chain employs TRBV27 and TRBJ2-7; 10 bases map to TRBD1. The J segment lost 5 bases and the V segment lost 5 bases, leaving 9 bases of the junction unmatched. Germline-derived CDR1 and CDR2 are MNHEY and SMNVEV (reference sequence). This CDR3 has 15 amino acids. The CDR3 DNA reads as TGTGCCAGCAGTGGGGGACAGGGGTTAAGGAACGAGCAGTACTTC. It translates to CASSGGQGLRNEQYF.

V and J are TRBV6-2 or TRBV6-3 and TRBJ2-7; 7 nucleotides agree with TRBD1. Germline V gene sequence: CDR1 MNHEY, CDR2 SVGEGT. This CDR3 has 14 residues. Trimming took 6 bases from V and 4 from J; bases not matched to a gene: 9. The CDR3 protein is CASSHLDRLYEQYF. CDR3 in DNA: TGTGCCAGCAGCCACCTGGACAGGCTATACGAGCAGTACTTC.

This clone was found once. The J gene is TRBJ2-2, the V gene TRBV5-1; D is possibly TRBD1 (9 bases). In germline, CDR1 is SGHRS, CDR2 YFSETQ. This CDR3 has 17 residues. V gave up 4 bases and J gave up 3 bases, with 19 bases separating them. The CDR3 sequence is CASSPGGTGLDTGELFF. The CDR3 DNA reads TGCGCCAGCAGCCCGGGGGGGACAGGGTTGGACACCGGGGAGCTGTTTTTT.

This clone was picked up one time. The chain joins TRBV2 to TRBJ1-6, with TRBD1 identical over 7 bases. J gave up 10 bases and V 5 bases, and 8 bases lay outside the gene matches. The CDR3 totals 14 residues. Germline V gene data show CDR1 as SNHLY and CDR2 as FYNNEI. CDR3 sequence (DNA): TGTGCCAGCAGTTTACAGGGGCAAAGCTCACCCCTCCACTTT. Protein product: CASSLQGQSSPLHF. The full variable domain, with the rest looked up from reference TRBV2 and TRBJ1-6, is EPEVTQTPSHQVTQMGQEVILRCVPISNHLYFYWYRQILGQKVEFLVSFYNNEISEKSEIFDDQFSVERPDGSNFTLKIRSTKLEDSAMYFCASSLQGQSSPLHFGNGTRLTVT.

This rearrangement joins TRBV12-5 to TRBJ2-7; 7 bases line up with TRBD1. CDR1 and CDR2 from the germline V gene are LGHNT and FRNRAP. The length of the CDR3 is 18 residues. With 1 base clipped from V and 5 bases from J, the junction kept 17 bases outside the gene matches. CDR3 DNA sequence: TGTGCTAGTGGTTTGGGGGGACGACAGGGTGAGGGTCCCCACGAGCAGTACTTC. Residues: CASGLGGRQGEGPHEQYF.

The chain uses TRBV9 and TRBJ1-4, with a tentative D call TRBD1 (6 bases). V gave up 4 bases and J gave up 7 bases, with 20 bases separating them. Germline lookup yields CDR1 SGDLS and CDR2 YYNGEE. The CDR3 sequence is 16 residues long. CDR3 sequence reads: CASSFRSQGSVEKLFF. CDR3 nucleotides: TGTGCCAGCAGCTTTCGTTCACAGGGATCTGTTGAAAAACTGTTTTTT.

This clone has only a few counts. The chain employs TRBV5-1 and TRBJ2-1; TRBD2 matches 8 bases. This CDR3 is built from 16 residues. V trimming: 4 bases; J trimming: 0 bases; junction bases outside the gene matches: 6. Germline lookup yields CDR1 SGHRS and CDR2 YFSETQ. Written as DNA, the CDR3 is TGCGCCAGCAGCGGAAAAAGCGGGAGCTCCTACAATGAGCAGTTCTTC. This translates into CASSGKSGSSYNEQFF.

This sequence joins TRBV9 and TRBJ1-3, with D perhaps TRBD1 (6 bases). Germline CDR1 and CDR2: SGDLS and YYNGEE. V lost 0 bases to trimming and J lost 3 bases, with 13 bases between them. The CDR3 runs to 16 residues. The CDR3 here is CASSVEVGGLGNTIYF. CDR3 sequence (DNA): TGTGCCAGCAGCGTAGAGGTTGGGGGGCTTGGAAACACCATATATTTT.

This chain connects TRBV7-8 to TRBJ1-3; possible D gene TRBD1, 5 bases. The ends were cut back, 2 bases at V and 0 bases at J, with 17 bases in the middle. Germline CDR1 reads SGHVS; CDR2 reads FQNEAQ. The CDR3 loop spans 18 amino acids. CDR3 region: CASSLSNLGPSSGNTIYF. DNA for the CDR3: TGTGCCAGCAGCTTAAGTAATTTGGGGCCTTCCTCTGGAAACACCATATATTTT.

The chain joins TRBV2 to TRBJ2-1; the D gene could be TRBD1 or TRBD2 (5 bases each). Trimming took off 2 bases at V and 9 bases at J, with 11 bases between the two ends. The CDR3 totals 13 residues. The germline V gene encodes CDR1 SNHLY and CDR2 FYNNEI. The CDR3 spells CASSERDGAEQFF. The CDR3 DNA is TGTGCCAGCAGTGAACGGGACGGGGCTGAGCAGTTCTTC.

The chain joins TRBV24-1 to TRBJ1-2; D is perhaps TRBD1 (6 bases). The V gene lost 11 bases and the J gene lost 0 bases, with 9 bases spanning the gap. Germline V gene lookup returns CDR1 KGHDR and CDR2 SFDVKD. The length of the CDR3 is 12 residues. CDR3 in amino acids: CAIWTANYGYTF. The CDR3 DNA reads as TGTGCCATCTGGACAGCTAACTATGGCTACACCTTC.